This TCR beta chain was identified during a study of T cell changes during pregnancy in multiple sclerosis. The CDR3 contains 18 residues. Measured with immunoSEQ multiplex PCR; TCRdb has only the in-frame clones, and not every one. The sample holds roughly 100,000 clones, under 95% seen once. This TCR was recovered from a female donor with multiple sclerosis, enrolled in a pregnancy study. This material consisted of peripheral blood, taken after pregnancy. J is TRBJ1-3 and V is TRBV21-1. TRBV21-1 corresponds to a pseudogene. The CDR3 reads CASRKRGFRGAAGNTIYF. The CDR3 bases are TGTGCCAGCAGGAAACGGGGGTTCCGGGGCGCGGCTGGAAACACCATATATTTT.